Listed here are 22 T cell receptor beta chains from one sample, sequenced in a study of CD8 T cells in ankylosing spondylitis. Findings and caveats of the study: What seemed typical of ankylosing spondylitis blood was a TCR beta motif built from eight highly homologous variants.

For these receptors, no antigen is known. TCRdb itself ran the 5' RACE reads through MiXCR, one entry per CDR3 protein. The sample gives 700,000 to 850,000 distinct CDR3 sequences, about 10% of which show up once; just over 0.5% is in the top ten. The sample taken for sequencing was blood, either unsorted or a sorted T cell fraction (not recorded which). The receptors here all came from a male donor with ankylosing spondylitis.

This clonotype was observed many times. This chain's CDR3 is CASIPQGGQTNTGELFF. The CDR3 DNA follows: TGTGCCAGCATCCCCCAGGGGGGACAGACAAACACCGGGGAGCTGTTTTTT. The V call is TRBV7-9, the J call TRBJ2-2; perhaps TRBD1 as D (7 bases). The CDR3 has 17 amino acids. The germline CDR1 and CDR2 sequences are SEHNR and FQNEAQ (reference sequence). V lost 7 bases and J 2 bases, leaving 20 bases between the germline ends.

Many counts were recorded for this clonotype. V gene TRBV7-2 combines with J gene TRBJ2-7; D not resolved. The germline V gene encodes CDR1 SGHTA and CDR2 FQGNSA. CDR3 length equals 11 residues. Trimming took off 1 base at V and 7 bases at J, with 5 bases between the two ends. The CDR3 region is CASSLVAEQYF. The CDR3 DNA reads TGTGCCAGCAGCTTAGTGGCGGAGCAGTACTTC.

CDR3 amino acids: CASSFRFGQPQHF. Here the CDR3 DNA reads TGCGCCAGCAGCTTTAGATTCGGTCAGCCCCAGCATTTT. The J gene is TRBJ1-5, the V gene TRBV5-1; the D is unclear. The CDR3 has 13 residues. V lost 2 bases to trimming and J lost 6 bases, with 9 bases between them. The germline V gene has CDR1 SGHRS and CDR2 YFSETQ.

The chain joins TRBV20-1 to TRBJ2-7; TRBD1 matches at 8 bases. Germline CDR1 reads DFQATT; CDR2 reads SNEGSKA (reference sequence). The CDR3 is made up of 13 amino acids. With 2 bases clipped from V and 5 bases from J, the junction kept 5 bases outside the gene matches. As DNA, the CDR3 is TGCAGTGCTAGATGGAAGACAGGGGACGAGCAGTACTTC. Translating it yields CSARWKTGDEQYF.

The gene calls are TRBV5-1 and TRBJ2-2, with 8 bases matching TRBD2. Trimming at V came to 2 bases and at J to 1 base, leaving 1 base not matched to a gene. The CDR3 totals 15 residues. The germline CDR1 and CDR2 sequences are SGHRS and YFSETQ. CDR3 region: CASSFTSGNTGELFF. CDR3 DNA: TGCGCCAGCAGCTTTACTAGCGGGAACACCGGGGAGCTGTTTTTT.

This chain uses TRBV30 with TRBJ2-1; 8 bases line up with TRBD2. J gave up 3 bases and V 0 bases, and 13 bases lay outside the gene matches. CDR1 GTSNPN and CDR2 SVGIG come from the germline V gene (reference sequence). The CDR3 consists of 18 residues. CDR3 sequence reads: CAWSVARTLAGYYNEQFF. CDR3 in DNA: TGTGCCTGGAGTGTAGCTCGGACCCTAGCGGGCTACTACAATGAGCAGTTCTTC.

The chain recombines TRBV20-1 with TRBJ2-3; 10 bases fit TRBD1. V was pared by 2 bases and J by 4 bases, with 18 bases of the junction left unmatched. From germline, CDR1 is DFQATT and CDR2 SNEGSKA (reference sequence). The CDR3 length is 19 residues. For the CDR3, the DNA is TGCAGTGCTAGACCCCTAGAGGGACAGGGGACCAGAGGTGCAGATACGCAGTATTTT. Its translation is CSARPLEGQGTRGADTQYF.

The chain combines TRBV20-1 with TRBJ2-1; D is ambiguous. Trimming left V 8 bases short and J 4 bases short, with 9 bases between. From germline, CDR1 is DFQATT and CDR2 SNEGSKA (reference sequence). The CDR3 is 11 amino acids. CDR3 in amino acids: CSTPGYNEQFF. CDR3 in DNA: TGCAGTACCCCCGGGTACAATGAGCAGTTCTTC.

CDR3 in DNA: TGTGCCAGCACACCGGGACTAGCGGGATACAATGAGCAGTTCTTC. Translated, it gives CASTPGLAGYNEQFF. The chain recombines TRBV7-9 with TRBJ2-1; 13 nucleotides line up with TRBD2. Germline V gives CDR1 SEHNR, CDR2 FQNEAQ (reference sequence). This CDR3 has 15 amino acids. After removal of 7 bases from V and 4 bases from J, the junction contained 4 bases not matched to a gene.

The chain recombines TRBV23-1 with TRBJ2-7, with 8 bases lining up with TRBD1. TRBV23-1 is given ORF status, its function remaining uncertain. V trimming: 3 bases; J trimming: 4 bases; junction bases outside the gene matches: 14. The CDR3 length is 17 residues. DNA of the CDR3: TGCGCCAGCAGTCACCTTAGGAAGAGGGACAGGAGTTACGAGCAGTACTTC. Its protein is CASSHLRKRDRSYEQYF.

The chain recombines TRBV5-6 with TRBJ2-2; 9 nucleotides align to TRBD1. The CDR3 is made up of 16 amino acids. V lost 4 bases to trimming and J lost 7 bases; unmatched junction nucleotides: 11. Germline V lookup: CDR1 SGHDT, CDR2 YYEEEE. The CDR3 nucleotides are TGTGCCAGCAGCGGATCGGACAGGGGTTTTTACGGGGAGCTGTTTTTT. Amino acid sequence: CASSGSDRGFYGELFF.

This clonotype was found many times. The V and J genes are TRBV12-3 or TRBV12-4 and TRBJ2-1; perhaps TRBD1 as D (5 bases). Trimming shortened V by 3 bases and J by 8 bases, and 11 bases separated the two germline ends. The CDR3 runs to 13 residues. CDR3 in DNA: TGTGCCAGCAGTTTGGCAGGGTTCGATGAGCAGTTCTTC. Protein product: CASSLAGFDEQFF.

This clonotype was picked up one time. The rearrangement links TRBV6-5 to TRBJ1-2, with D possibly matching TRBD1 (6 bases). The ends were cut back, 2 bases at V and 8 bases at J, with 15 bases in the middle. This CDR3 has 14 residues. Germline V gene data show CDR1 as MNHEY and CDR2 as SVGAGI. CDR3 nucleotide sequence: TGTGCCAGCAGTTACCTCGACAGGACCGACGGCTACACCTTC. Its protein product is CASSYLDRTDGYTF.

This chain uses TRBV28 with TRBJ2-7, with 9 nucleotides matching TRBD1. With V trimmed by 3 bases and J by 5 bases, 5 bases remained unmatched. Germline V gives CDR1 MDHEN, CDR2 SYDVKM. The CDR3 consists of 14 residues. The CDR3 DNA follows: TGTGCCAGCAGTTTTAGGGACAGGGACAACGAGCAGTACTTC. Translation: CASSFRDRDNEQYF.

This clonotype was seen a handful of times. This chain joins TRBV7-9 and TRBJ2-2, with 7 bases identical to TRBD1. This CDR3 comprises 14 residues. CDR1 is SEHNR and CDR2 is FQNEAQ in the germline V gene (reference sequence). V was pared by 3 bases and J by 7 bases, with 5 bases of the junction left unmatched. This chain's CDR3 is CASSLDRLNGELFF. The CDR3 bases are TGTGCCAGCAGCTTGGACAGGTTGAACGGGGAGCTGTTTTTT.

This clonotype appeared a few times. The chain joins TRBV20-1 to TRBJ1-6; perhaps TRBD1 as D (6 bases). Germline V gene sequence: CDR1 DFQATT, CDR2 SNEGSKA (reference sequence). V lost 3 bases to trimming and J lost 6 bases, with 12 bases between them. The length of the CDR3 is 14 residues. CDR3: CSAREQGPNSPLHF. The CDR3 DNA is TGCAGTGCTAGGGAACAGGGTCCTAATTCACCCCTCCACTTT.

The rearrangement uses TRBV29-1 and TRBJ2-5; 7 bases are shared with TRBD1. The germline V gene has CDR1 SQVTM and CDR2 ANQGSEA. The CDR3 is made up of 13 amino acids. With 5 bases clipped from V and 5 bases from J, the junction kept 8 bases outside the gene matches. The CDR3 spells CSVPGQGVETQYF. The CDR3 DNA follows: TGCAGCGTTCCGGGTCAGGGGGTGGAGACCCAGTACTTC.

This clonotype was detected only a few times. The gene calls are TRBV10-1 and TRBJ1-5; D not resolved. V lost 6 bases and J lost 7, with 10 bases in between. Looked up from germline, CDR1 is WNHNN and CDR2 is SYGVQD (reference sequence). This CDR3 has 12 amino acids. The CDR3 DNA sequence: TGCGCCAGCAGCATGGAGGGACAGCCCCAGCATTTT. This translates into CASSMEGQPQHF.

At least ten counts were recorded for this clonotype. This chain connects TRBV20-1 to TRBJ2-7, with 9 nucleotides matching TRBD2. J was trimmed by 4 bases and V by 7 bases; bases with no gene match: 11. CDR3 size: 14 residues. CDR1 is DFQATT, CDR2 SNEGSKA, per germline (reference sequence). The CDR3 loop reads CSVAPRREGYEQYF. For the CDR3, the DNA is TGCAGTGTAGCACCACGGCGGGAGGGTTACGAGCAGTACTTC.

The genes are TRBV12-3 or TRBV12-4 and TRBJ2-7; 10 nucleotides match TRBD1. V was clipped by 5 bases and J by 6 bases; unmatched bases: 7. CDR3 length: 14 residues. CDR3 nucleotides: TGTGCCAGCAGTACCGGGACAGGGGTGGGCGAGCAGTACTTC. Translated: CASSTGTGVGEQYF.

In its sample, this clonotype was seen a few times. This sequence joins TRBV10-3 and TRBJ2-7; D not resolved. The germline gives CDR1 ENHRY, CDR2 SYGVKD. The CDR3 totals 14 residues. Trimming removed 3 bases from V and 6 bases from J, with 15 bases in between. The CDR3 bases are TGTGCCATCAGTGAAATCCTTAGCAAGGGCGAGCAGTACTTC. It codes for CAISEILSKGEQYF.

V usage is TRBV6-5 and J usage is TRBJ2-1, with TRBD2 as a possible D gene (5 bases). Trimming stripped 4 bases from V and 3 bases from J, with 16 bases between. This CDR3 has 16 amino acids. Germline CDR1 is MNHEY and CDR2 is SVGAGI. DNA of the CDR3: TGTGCCAGCAGTTCGCAGGACTTTTGGTACTACAATGAGCAGTTCTTC. It is translated as CASSSQDFWYYNEQFF.